This passage covers 10 T cell receptor beta chains from one sample sequenced in a study of T cell responses to AZD1222 COVID-19 vaccine. Method: immunoSEQ multiplex PCR; TCRdb's copy keeps in-frame clones and lacks some. The sample has tens of thousands of clones, more than 70% seen once. The sample in question was peripheral blood, obtained on day 0 of AZD1222 vaccination. Every receptor here comes from an adult in good health.

This chain's CDR3 is CASNPTARQGGNQPQHF. The CDR3 DNA reads as TGTGCCAGCAACCCTACCGCACGACAGGGGGGGAATCAGCCCCAGCATTTT. The gene calls are TRBV7-8 and TRBJ1-5; TRBD1 aligns across 9 bases. Trimming took 7 bases from V and 4 from J; bases not matched to a gene: 14. This CDR3 comprises 17 residues. Germline assignment: CDR1 SGHVS and CDR2 FQNEAQ. Filled out from reference TRBV7-8 and TRBJ1-5, the complete variable domain reads GAGVSQSPRYKVAKRGQDVALRCDPISGHVSLFWYQQALGQGPEFLTYFQNEAQLDKSGLPSDRFFAERPEGSVSTLKIQRTQQEDSAVYLCASNPTARQGGNQPQHFGDGTRLSIL.

The rearrangement links TRBV30 to TRBJ1-1, with D hard to call. The CDR3 is made up of 16 amino acids. V was pared by 2 bases and J by 1 base, with 17 bases between. Germline CDR1 reads GTSNPN; CDR2 reads SVGIG (reference sequence). The CDR3 loop is CAWSLLAGRGNTEAFF. CDR3 coding DNA: TGTGCCTGGAGTTTGTTGGCCGGTCGAGGGAACACTGAAGCTTTCTTT.

V gene TRBV9 combines with J gene TRBJ1-5; D is perhaps TRBD1 (5 bases). The CDR3 has 15 amino acids. Trimming pared 4 bases from V and 1 base from J, leaving 12 bases between. The germline gives CDR1 SGDLS, CDR2 YYNGEE. CDR3 DNA sequence: TGTGCCAGCAGCCTGGGACCGGGCAGCAATCAGCCCCAGCATTTT. Amino acids: CASSLGPGSNQPQHF.

The genes are TRBV15 and TRBJ2-5; TRBD2 matches 9 bases. The CDR3 is 15 amino acids. The trim removed 1 base at V and 1 base at J, leaving 1 base unmatched. Germline V gene data show CDR1 as LNHNV and CDR2 as YYDKDF (reference sequence). The CDR3: CATSRGGGVQETQYF. CDR3 DNA: TGTGCCACCAGCAGAGGCGGGGGGGTCCAAGAGACCCAGTACTTC.

The chain employs TRBV7-2 and TRBJ2-7, with D unclear. CDR1 SGHTA and CDR2 FQGNSA come from the germline V gene. The V gene lost 5 bases and the J gene lost 6 bases, with 11 bases spanning the gap. CDR3 length: 12 amino acids. CDR3 coding DNA: TGTGCCAGCAGCCAAATCCCGACCGAGCAGTACTTC. It is translated as CASSQIPTEQYF.

The chain employs TRBV5-8 and TRBJ2-5, with D uncertain. The CDR3 has 13 residues. Trimming took 0 bases from V and 5 from J, leaving 8 bases between them. CDR1 SGHTS and CDR2 YDEGEE come from the germline V gene. This CDR3 is CASSLGPHETQYF. In nucleotides, the CDR3 is TGTGCCAGCAGCTTGGGACCCCACGAGACCCAGTACTTC.

CDR3 bases: TGCGCCAGCAGCCAAGTCAGGGGAGATAATTCACCCCTCCACTTT. Protein sequence: CASSQVRGDNSPLHF. The V call is TRBV4-1, the J call TRBJ1-6, with D tentatively TRBD1 (6 bases). V shed 1 base and J shed 5 bases, with 9 bases lying between them. The CDR3 contains 15 residues. Looked up from germline, CDR1 is MGHRA and CDR2 is YSYEKL.

CDR3 sequence (DNA): TGCAGTGCTAGTAACATGAGAAAGAGTGGCTACACCTTC. Translating it yields CSASNMRKSGYTF. The chain links TRBV20-1 to TRBJ1-2, with D unclear. Germline CDR1 is DFQATT and CDR2 is SNEGSKA (reference sequence). V was cut by 3 bases and J by 7 bases, with 15 bases left in between. The CDR3 runs 13 residues.

This chain joins TRBV7-2 and TRBJ1-2; the D gene is possibly TRBD1 (5 bases). The germline V gene encodes CDR1 SGHTA and CDR2 FQGNSA. This CDR3 is 17 amino acids long. V gave up 0 bases and J gave up 10 bases, with 24 bases separating them. The CDR3 DNA reads as TGTGCCAGCAGCTTAGCTTGGGAGGCGGGGCAGGGTAGCGACTACACCTTC. It codes for CASSLAWEAGQGSDYTF.

CDR3 protein: CASSQDPLGRDEKLFF. The CDR3 coding sequence is TGCGCCAGCAGCCAAGATCCCCTGGGCCGGGACGAAAAACTGTTTTTT. The V gene is TRBV4-3, the J gene TRBJ1-4, with D tentatively TRBD1 (5 bases). V was shortened by 0 bases and J by 8 bases, with 16 bases between the two germline ends. Germline assignment: CDR1 LGHNA and CDR2 YSLEER. CDR3 length: 16 amino acids.